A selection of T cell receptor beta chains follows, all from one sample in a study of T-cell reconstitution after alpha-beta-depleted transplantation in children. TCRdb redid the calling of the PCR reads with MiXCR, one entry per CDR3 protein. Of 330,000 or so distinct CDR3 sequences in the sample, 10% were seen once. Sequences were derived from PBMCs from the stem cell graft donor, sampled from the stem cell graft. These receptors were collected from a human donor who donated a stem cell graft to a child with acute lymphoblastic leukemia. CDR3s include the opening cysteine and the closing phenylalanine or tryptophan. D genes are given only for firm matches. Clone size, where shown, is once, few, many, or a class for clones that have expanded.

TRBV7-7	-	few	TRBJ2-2	CASSSRTGSGSGELFF	TGTGCTAGCAGCTCCCGAACAGGATCGGGGTCCGGGGAGCTGTTTTTT
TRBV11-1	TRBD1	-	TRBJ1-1	CASSLVPPGGVKAEAFF	TGTGCCAGCAGCTTAGTCCCCCCAGGGGGCGTAAAAGCTGAAGCTTTCTTT
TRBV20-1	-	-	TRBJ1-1	CSASPRGTEAFF	TGCAGTGCTAGCCCCCGGGGGACTGAAGCTTTCTTT
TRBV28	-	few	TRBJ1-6	CASTNLLQEDNSPLHF	TGTGCCAGCACCAATCTACTCCAGGAGGATAATTCACCCCTCCACTTT
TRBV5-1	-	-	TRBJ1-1	CARSLDLNTEAFF	TGCGCCAGGAGCTTGGACTTGAACACTGAAGCTTTCTTT
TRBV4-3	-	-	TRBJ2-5	CASSSILASETQYF	TGCGCCAGCAGCTCCATCCTAGCTTCCGAGACCCAGTACTTC
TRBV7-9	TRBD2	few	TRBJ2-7	CASSFRGLAGPEQYF	TGTGCCAGCAGCTTTAGAGGACTAGCGGGACCCGAGCAGTACTTC
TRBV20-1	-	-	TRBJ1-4	CSARDYGRENEKLFF	TGCAGTGCTAGAGATTACGGGAGGGAAAATGAAAAACTGTTTTTT
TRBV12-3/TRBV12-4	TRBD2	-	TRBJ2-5	CASSSLAGVWETQYF	TGTGCCAGCAGCTCACTAGCGGGAGTATGGGAGACCCAGTACTTC
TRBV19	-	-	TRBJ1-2	CATTTDFPYGYTF	TGTGCCACCACGACAGACTTTCCCTATGGCTACACCTTC
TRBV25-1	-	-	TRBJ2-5	CASSEYSRQETQYF	TGTGCCAGCAGTGAATACAGCCGGCAAGAGACCCAGTACTTC
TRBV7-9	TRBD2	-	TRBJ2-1	CASSWGLAGGNSLKQFF	TGTGCCAGCAGCTGGGGACTAGCGGGAGGGAACTCCCTCAAGCAGTTCTTC
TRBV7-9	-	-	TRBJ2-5	CASSKPGLEETQYF	TGTGCCAGCAGCAAGCCGGGGTTGGAAGAGACCCAGTACTTC
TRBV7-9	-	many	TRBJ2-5	CASSPPVGGQETQYF	TGTGCCAGCAGCCCACCAGTGGGGGGCCAAGAGACCCAGTACTTC
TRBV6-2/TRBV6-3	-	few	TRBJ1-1	CASSYSGPAEAFF	TGTGCCAGCAGTTATTCGGGGCCAGCTGAAGCTTTCTTT
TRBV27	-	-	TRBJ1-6	CASRPPGSSSYNSPLHF	TGTGCCAGCAGGCCCCCCGGGTCCAGCTCCTATAATTCACCCCTCCACTTT
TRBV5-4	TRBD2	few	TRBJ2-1	CASRSSGTLDEQFF	TGTGCCAGCAGATCTAGCGGGACTTTGGATGAGCAGTTCTTC
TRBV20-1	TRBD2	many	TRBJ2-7	CSAVGTSGTYEQYF	TGCAGTGCCGTTGGGACTAGCGGAACCTACGAGCAGTACTTC
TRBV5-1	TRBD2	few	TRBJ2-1	CASSLLAERYNEQFF	TGCGCCAGCAGCTTGCTAGCGGAACGCTACAATGAGCAGTTCTTC
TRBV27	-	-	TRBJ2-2	CASRSGAFGELFF	TGTGCCAGCAGATCGGGAGCGTTCGGGGAGCTGTTTTTT
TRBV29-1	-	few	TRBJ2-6	CSVDAWPGAPARANVLTF	TGCAGCGTCGACGCCTGGCCAGGGGCCCCGGCCAGGGCCAACGTCCTGACTTTC
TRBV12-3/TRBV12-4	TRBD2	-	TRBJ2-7	CASRNGLAGGRLNEQYF	TGTGCCAGCAGGAACGGACTAGCGGGAGGACGGCTAAACGAGCAGTACTTC
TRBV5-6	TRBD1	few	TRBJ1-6	CASSQTTGLNSPLHF	TGTGCCAGCAGCCAAACGACAGGGTTGAATTCACCCCTCCACTTT
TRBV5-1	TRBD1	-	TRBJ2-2	CASSSGQGTGELFF	TGCGCCAGCAGCTCCGGACAGGGGACCGGGGAGCTGTTTTTT
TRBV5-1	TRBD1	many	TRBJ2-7	CASSLGQGNDEQYF	TGTGCCAGCAGTTTGGGACAGGGGAACGACGAGCAGTACTTC
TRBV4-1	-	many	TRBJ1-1	CASSWTKDSSNTEAFF	TGCGCCAGCAGCTGGACTAAGGACTCGTCGAACACTGAAGCTTTCTTT
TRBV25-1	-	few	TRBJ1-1	CASSEVMNTEAFF	TGTGCCAGCAGTGAAGTCATGAACACTGAAGCTTTCTTT
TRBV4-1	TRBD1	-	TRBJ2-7	CASSPQTGQGIPLYEQYF	TGCGCCAGCAGCCCTCAGACGGGACAGGGAATCCCCCTCTACGAGCAGTACTTC
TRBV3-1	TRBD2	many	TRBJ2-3	CASSRRAGRTDTQYF	TGTGCCAGCAGCCGAAGAGCGGGACGCACAGATACGCAGTATTTT
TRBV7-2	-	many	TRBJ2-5	CASSLGGKETQYF	TGTGCCAGCAGCTTAGGGGGGAAAGAGACCCAGTACTTC
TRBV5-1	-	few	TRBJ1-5	CASSPAGGSHQPQHF	TGCGCCAGCAGCCCGGCCGGGGGCTCCCATCAGCCCCAGCATTTT